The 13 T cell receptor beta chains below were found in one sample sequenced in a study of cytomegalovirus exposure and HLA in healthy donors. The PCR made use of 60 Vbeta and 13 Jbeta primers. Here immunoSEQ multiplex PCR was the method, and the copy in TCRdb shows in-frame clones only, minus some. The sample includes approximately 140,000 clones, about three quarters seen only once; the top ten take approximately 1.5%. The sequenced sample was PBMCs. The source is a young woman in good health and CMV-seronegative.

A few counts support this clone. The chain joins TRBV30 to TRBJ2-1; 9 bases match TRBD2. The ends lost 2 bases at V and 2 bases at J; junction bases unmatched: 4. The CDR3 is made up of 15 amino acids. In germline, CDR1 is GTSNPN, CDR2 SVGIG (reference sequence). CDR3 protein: CAWSRSGRTYNEQFF. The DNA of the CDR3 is TGTGCCTGGAGTCGGAGCGGGAGGACCTACAATGAGCAGTTCTTC.

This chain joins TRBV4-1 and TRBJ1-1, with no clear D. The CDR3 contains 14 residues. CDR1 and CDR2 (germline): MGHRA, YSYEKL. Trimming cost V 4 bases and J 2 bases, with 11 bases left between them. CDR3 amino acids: CASSLSTLNTEAFF. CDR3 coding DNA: TGCGCCAGCAGCCTTAGCACCCTTAACACTGAAGCTTTCTTT.

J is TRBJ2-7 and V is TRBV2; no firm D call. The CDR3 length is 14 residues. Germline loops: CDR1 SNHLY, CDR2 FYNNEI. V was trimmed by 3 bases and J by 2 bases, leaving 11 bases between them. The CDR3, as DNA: TGTGCCAGCAGTGAGATACGCGCTACCTACGAGCAGTACTTC. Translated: CASSEIRATYEQYF. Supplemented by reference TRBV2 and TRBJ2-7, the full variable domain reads EPEVTQTPSHQVTQMGQEVILRCVPISNHLYFYWYRQILGQKVEFLVSFYNNEISEKSEIFDDQFSVERPDGSNFTLKIRSTKLEDSAMYFCASSEIRATYEQYFGPGTRLTVT.

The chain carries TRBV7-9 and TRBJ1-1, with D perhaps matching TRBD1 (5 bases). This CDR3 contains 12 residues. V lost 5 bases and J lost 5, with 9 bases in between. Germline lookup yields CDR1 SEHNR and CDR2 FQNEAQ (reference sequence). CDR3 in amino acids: CASSPGGTEAFF. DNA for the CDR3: TGTGCCAGCAGCCCGGGGGGAACTGAAGCTTTCTTT.

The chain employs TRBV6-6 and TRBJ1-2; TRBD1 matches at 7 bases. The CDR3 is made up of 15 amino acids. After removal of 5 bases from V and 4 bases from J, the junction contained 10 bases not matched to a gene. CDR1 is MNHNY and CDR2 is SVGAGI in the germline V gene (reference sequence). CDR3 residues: CASSTGDRVGYGYTF. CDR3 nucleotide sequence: TGTGCCAGCAGTACAGGCGACAGGGTGGGCTATGGCTACACCTTC.

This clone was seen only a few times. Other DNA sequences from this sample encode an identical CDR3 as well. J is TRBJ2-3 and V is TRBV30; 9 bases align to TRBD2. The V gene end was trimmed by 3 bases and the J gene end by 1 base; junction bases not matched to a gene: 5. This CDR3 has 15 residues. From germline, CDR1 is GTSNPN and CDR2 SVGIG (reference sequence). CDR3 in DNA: TGTGCCTGGAGGCGCGGGAGGGGAGGCACAGATACGCAGTATTTT. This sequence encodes CAWRRGRGGTDTQYF.

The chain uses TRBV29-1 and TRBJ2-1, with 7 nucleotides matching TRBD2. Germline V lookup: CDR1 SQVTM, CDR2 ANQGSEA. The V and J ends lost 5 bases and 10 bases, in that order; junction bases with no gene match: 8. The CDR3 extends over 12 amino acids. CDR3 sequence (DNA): TGCAGCGTTCTGGGGGGGGTCATCGAGCAGTTCTTC. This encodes CSVLGGVIEQFF.

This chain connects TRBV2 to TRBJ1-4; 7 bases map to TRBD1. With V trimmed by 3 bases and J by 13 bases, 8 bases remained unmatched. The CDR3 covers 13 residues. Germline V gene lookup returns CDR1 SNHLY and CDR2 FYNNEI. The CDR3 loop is CASSENDRVRLFF. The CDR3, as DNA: TGTGCCAGCAGTGAGAACGACAGGGTAAGACTGTTTTTT.

DNA for the CDR3: TGCGCCAGCAGCTTCTCTACCAGGGCAGTAGACTCTGGAAACACCATATATTTT. Translated, it gives CASSFSTRAVDSGNTIYF. The V call is TRBV5-1, the J call TRBJ1-3, with TRBD1 as a possible D gene (5 bases). The CDR3 totals 18 residues. Trimming took 2 bases from V and 0 from J, leaving 18 bases between them. CDR1 and CDR2 from the germline V gene are SGHRS and YFSETQ.

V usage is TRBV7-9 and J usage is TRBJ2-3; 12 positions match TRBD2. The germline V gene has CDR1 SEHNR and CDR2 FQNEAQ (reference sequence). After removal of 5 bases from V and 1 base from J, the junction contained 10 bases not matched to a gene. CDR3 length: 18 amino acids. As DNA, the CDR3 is TGTGCCAGCAGCCAGACTAGCGGGGGCCCCAGGGGCACAGATACGCAGTATTTT. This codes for CASSQTSGGPRGTDTQYF.

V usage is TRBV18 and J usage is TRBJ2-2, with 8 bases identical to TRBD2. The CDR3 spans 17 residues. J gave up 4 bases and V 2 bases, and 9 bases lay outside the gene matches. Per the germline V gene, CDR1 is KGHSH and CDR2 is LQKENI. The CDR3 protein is CASSPFAGGAVTGELFF. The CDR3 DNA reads TGTGCCAGCTCACCATTTGCGGGAGGCGCGGTCACCGGGGAGCTGTTTTTT. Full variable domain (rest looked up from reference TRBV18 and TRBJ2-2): NAGVMQNPRHLVRRRGQEARLRCSPMKGHSHVYWYRQLPEEGLKFMVYLQKENIIDESGMPKERFSAEFPKEGPSILRIQQVVRGDSAAYFCASSPFAGGAVTGELFFGEGSRLTVL.

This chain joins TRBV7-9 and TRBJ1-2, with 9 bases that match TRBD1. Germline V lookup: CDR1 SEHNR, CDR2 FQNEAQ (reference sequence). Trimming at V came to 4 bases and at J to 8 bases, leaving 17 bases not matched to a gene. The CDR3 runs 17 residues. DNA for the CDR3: TGTGCCAGCAGCTCCCTTTCCGGGACAGGGTCGTCGTTGGGCTACACCTTC. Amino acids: CASSSLSGTGSSLGYTF.

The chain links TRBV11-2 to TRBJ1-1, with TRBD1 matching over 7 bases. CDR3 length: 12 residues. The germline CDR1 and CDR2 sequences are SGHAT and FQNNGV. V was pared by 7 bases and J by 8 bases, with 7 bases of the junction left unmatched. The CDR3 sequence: CASTIDRAEAFF. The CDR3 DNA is TGTGCCAGCACCATCGACAGGGCCGAAGCTTTCTTT.